This note documents a single TCR beta chain sequence. The target antigen is unknown. This sample was taken from a study of Ad26.COV2.S vaccination and SARS-CoV-2 variants. Findings and limits, study-wide: Total T cell responses may have been underestimated by the TCR breadth and depth analyses. Post-vaccination spike-specific CD8+ and CD4+ T cell responses reportedly had substantial breadth. With respect to non-spike TCR breadth, vaccine and placebo recipients were similar. Placebo recipients trailed vaccine recipients in spike-specific TCR breadth.

There are 13 residues in the CDR3. Trimming stripped 3 bases from V and 2 bases from J, with 7 bases between. Germline V CDR1 and CDR2: KGHSH, LQKENI. Assay: immunoSEQ multiplex PCR; the TCRdb copy retains only in-frame clones and omits some. There are around 140,000 clones in the sample; roughly 90% occur only once, and approximately 5% lies in the top ten. The source is a human donor who had recovered from COVID-19. Source: peripheral blood, taken after recovery from COVID-19. The chain combines TRBV18 with TRBJ1-1; no firm D call. In DNA, the CDR3 is TGTGCCAGCTCACCCGTAATAAACACTGAAGCTTTCTTT. Its translation is CASSPVINTEAFF.